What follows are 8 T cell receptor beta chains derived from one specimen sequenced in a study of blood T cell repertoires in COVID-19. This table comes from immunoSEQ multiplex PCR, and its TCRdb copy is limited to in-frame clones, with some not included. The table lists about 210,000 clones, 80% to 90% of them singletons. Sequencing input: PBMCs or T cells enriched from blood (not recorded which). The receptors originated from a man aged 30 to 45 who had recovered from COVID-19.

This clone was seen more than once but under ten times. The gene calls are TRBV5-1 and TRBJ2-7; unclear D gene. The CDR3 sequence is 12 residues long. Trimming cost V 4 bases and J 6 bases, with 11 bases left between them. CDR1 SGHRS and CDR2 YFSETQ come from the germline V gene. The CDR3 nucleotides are TGCGCCAGCAGCGAGCCCTCGGGCGAGCAGTACTTC. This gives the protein CASSEPSGEQYF.

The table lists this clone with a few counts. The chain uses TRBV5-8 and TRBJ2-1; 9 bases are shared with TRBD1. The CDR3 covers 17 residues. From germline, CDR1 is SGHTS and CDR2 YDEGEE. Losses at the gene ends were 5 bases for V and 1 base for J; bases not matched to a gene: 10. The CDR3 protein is CASRGTGWVGSYNEQFF. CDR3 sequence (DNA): TGTGCCAGCAGGGGGACAGGGTGGGTTGGTTCCTACAATGAGCAGTTCTTC.

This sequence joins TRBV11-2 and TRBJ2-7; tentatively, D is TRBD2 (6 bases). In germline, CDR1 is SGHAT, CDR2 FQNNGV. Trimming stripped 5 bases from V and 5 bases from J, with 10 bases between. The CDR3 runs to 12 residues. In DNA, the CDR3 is TGTGCCAGCAGCCCCGGAGGGGACGAGCAGTACTTC. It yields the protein CASSPGGDEQYF.

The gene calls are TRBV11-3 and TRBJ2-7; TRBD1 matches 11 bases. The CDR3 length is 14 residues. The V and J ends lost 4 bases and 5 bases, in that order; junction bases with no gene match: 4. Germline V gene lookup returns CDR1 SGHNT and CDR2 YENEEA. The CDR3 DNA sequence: TGTGCCAGCAGCTCAGGACAGGGGGCAGACGAGCAGTACTTC. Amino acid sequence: CASSSGQGADEQYF.

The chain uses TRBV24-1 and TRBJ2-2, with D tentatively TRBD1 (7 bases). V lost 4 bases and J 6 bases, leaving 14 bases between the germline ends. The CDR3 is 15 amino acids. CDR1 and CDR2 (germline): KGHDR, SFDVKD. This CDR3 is CATSDTTGEAGELFF. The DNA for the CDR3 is TGTGCCACCAGTGACACTACAGGGGAGGCCGGGGAGCTGTTTTTT.

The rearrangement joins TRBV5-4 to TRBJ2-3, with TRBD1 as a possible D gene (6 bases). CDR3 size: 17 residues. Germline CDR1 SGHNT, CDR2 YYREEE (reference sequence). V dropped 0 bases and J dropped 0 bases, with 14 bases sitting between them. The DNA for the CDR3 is TGTGCCAGCAGCTTGGGGCAGGGGTTCGGAAGCACAGATACGCAGTATTTT. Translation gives CASSLGQGFGSTDTQYF.

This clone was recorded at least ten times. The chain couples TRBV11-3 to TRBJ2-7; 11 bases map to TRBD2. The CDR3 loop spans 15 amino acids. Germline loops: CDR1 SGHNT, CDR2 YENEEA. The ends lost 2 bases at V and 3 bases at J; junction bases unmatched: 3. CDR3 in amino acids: CASSLLAGGNYEQYF. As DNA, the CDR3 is TGTGCCAGCAGCTTATTAGCGGGAGGGAACTACGAGCAGTACTTC.

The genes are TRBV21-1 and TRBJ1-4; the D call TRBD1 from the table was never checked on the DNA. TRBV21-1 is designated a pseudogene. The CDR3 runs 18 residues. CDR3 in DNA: TGTGCCAGCAGCAAACCCCGGACAGGGCGAGCAACTAATGAAAAACTGTTTTTT. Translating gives CASSKPRTGRATNEKLFF.